These T cell receptor beta chains were read from a single sample in a study of blood T cell repertoires in COVID-19. Measured with immunoSEQ multiplex PCR; TCRdb has only the in-frame clones, and not every one. The data contain approximately 190,000 clones, about 83% of them seen just once; the ten biggest clones take up under 4%. Sequencing was carried out using PBMCs or T cells enriched from blood (not recorded which). These TCRs come from a woman aged 25 to 39 who had been exposed to COVID-19. CDR3s include the opening cysteine and the closing phenylalanine or tryptophan. A D gene is named only where the DNA matches it firmly. Size tells how often a clone was seen (once, few, many) or the class of an expanded clone, and some rows leave it out.

j_call clone_size cdr3_length v_call d_call cdr3_nt cdr3_aa
TRBJ1-4 few 15 TRBV6-5 NA TGTGCCAGCAGCGCACAGACGGCAACTAATGAAAAACTGTTTTTT CASSAQTATNEKLFF
TRBJ1-2 NA 18 TRBV13 NA TGTGCCAGCAGCTTAGGCCAAGGACAGAGGTCGGGGGGCTATGGCTACACCTTC CASSLGQGQRSGGYGYTF
TRBJ1-2 NA 12 TRBV10-3 NA TGTGCCATCGGTGGGGGCGGCTATGGCTACACCTTC CAIGGGGYGYTF
TRBJ2-3 NA 11 TRBV4-1 NA TGCGCCAGCAGCCAGCGGGACGAGCAGTATTTT CASSQRDEQYF
TRBJ2-1 NA 18 TRBV5-1 NA TGCGCCAGCAGCTCGCGCCAAATTGCTACAGGGTTAGATCGAGAGCAGTTCTTC CASSSRQIATGLDREQFF
TRBJ2-5 NA 18 TRBV5-1 TRBD2 TGCGCCAGCAGCTTGATCGCTAGCGGGGGGACACTACAAGAGACCCAGTACTTC CASSLIASGGTLQETQYF
TRBJ1-6 NA 15 TRBV5-3 NA TGTGCCAGAAGCTTGTTTGGGCAGGATAATTCACCCCTCCACTTT CARSLFGQDNSPLHF
TRBJ1-5 NA 14 TRBV7-6 TRBD1 TGTGCCAGCAGCTTAGACACAGGGGGTCAGCCCCAGCATTTT CASSLDTGGQPQHF
TRBJ1-3 few 13 TRBV12-3/TRBV12-4 NA TGTGCCAGCAGTCCATCCTCTGGAAACACCATATATTTT CASSPSSGNTIYF
TRBJ1-2 NA 14 TRBV30 TRBD1 TGTGCCTGGAATCAAGGGGGCAGTCTCTATGGCTACACCTTC CAWNQGGSLYGYTF
TRBJ2-5 NA 18 TRBV5-1 TRBD2 TGCGCCAGCAGCTTGGGCCAGAGGGCTAGCGGGGGCCCGCGGACCCAGTACTTC CASSLGQRASGGPRTQYF
TRBJ2-7 NA 13 TRBV27 TRBD1 TGTGCCAGCAGGCGACAGGGAAGCTACGAGCAGTACTTC CASRRQGSYEQYF
TRBJ2-2 NA 14 TRBV25-1 NA TGTGCCAGCAGTGATCCGGGGGTACCCGGGGAGCTGTTTTTT CASSDPGVPGELFF
TRBJ1-2 NA 13 TRBV30 NA TGTGCCTGGGTAGGCCTAGGGGGAGATGGCTACACCTTC CAWVGLGGDGYTF
TRBJ2-7 once 11 TRBV6-2/TRBV6-3 NA TGTGCCAGCAGCGACACCTACGAGCAGTACTTC CASSDTYEQYF
TRBJ2-1 once 12 TRBV25-1 NA TGTGCCAGCAGTGAACCGGGTCCTGAGCAGTTCTTC CASSEPGPEQFF
TRBJ1-1 NA 12 TRBV20-1 NA TGCAGTGCTAGTTCCCAGGTCGATGAAGCTTTCTTT CSASSQVDEAFF
TRBJ2-7 few 14 TRBV2 TRBD2 TGTGCCAGCAGCGGGGCGCTAGCGGGGTACGAGCAGTACTTC CASSGALAGYEQYF
TRBJ1-2 NA 10 TRBV29-1 NA TGCAGCGTTGGAGGGTTGAGGGACACCTTC CSVGGLRDTF
TRBJ2-5 NA 14 TRBV13 NA TGTGCCAGCAGCTTAGGCCACGGCCAAGAGACCCAGTACTTC CASSLGHGQETQYF
TRBJ1-3 NA 16 TRBV2 TRBD1 TGTGCCAGCAGTGGGGACAGGGCGAACTCTGGAAACACCATATATTTT CASSGDRANSGNTIYF
TRBJ1-5 NA 16 TRBV10-3 TRBD1 TGTGCCATCAGTGAAGAGACAGGGGGACGGAATCAGCCCCAGCATTTT CAISEETGGRNQPQHF
TRBJ1-1 NA 14 TRBV5-1 NA TGCGCCAGCCAATTAATAACAGGGAACACTGAAGCTTTCTTT CASQLITGNTEAFF
TRBJ1-1 NA 16 TRBV14 NA TGTGCCAGCAGCCAAGAAAGCAGGGTTTGGGACACTGAAGCTTTCTTT CASSQESRVWDTEAFF
TRBJ1-6 NA 19 TRBV19 TRBD1 TGTGCCAGTAGTATATCCGGGACAGGCTTTACCCCGAGGGATTCACCCCTCCACTTT CASSISGTGFTPRDSPLHF
TRBJ2-7 NA 13 TRBV15 NA TGTGCCACCAGCAGAGACCAGGGGTACGAGCAGTACTTC CATSRDQGYEQYF
TRBJ1-1 NA 15 TRBV9 NA TGTGCCAGCAGCGTAATCGGAAACAGCGGAATTGAAGCTTTCTTT CASSVIGNSGIEAFF
TRBJ2-7 NA 18 TRBV12-5 NA TGTGCTAGTGGTTTCCTTCCCCTCTCTGCCGGGACTCGGAACGAGCAGTACTTC CASGFLPLSAGTRNEQYF
TRBJ1-1 NA 14 TRBV19 TRBD1 TGTGCCAGTATCATTGGACAGGGGGGAACTGAAGCTTTCTTT CASIIGQGGTEAFF
TRBJ1-6 NA 14 TRBV27 NA TGTGCCAGCAGTTTTGAGCCCAGGATGTCACCCCTCCACTTT CASSFEPRMSPLHF
TRBJ1-2 NA 13 TRBV5-1 TRBD1 TGCGCCAGCAGCTCTCAGGGGGACTATGGCTACACCTTC CASSSQGDYGYTF
TRBJ2-7 many 15 TRBV6-5 TRBD1 TGTGCCAGCAGTTACCCGGGACAGGGGGCTTACGAGCAGTACTTC CASSYPGQGAYEQYF
TRBJ2-7 NA 12 TRBV2 NA TGTGCCAGCAGGGACAGCGTGACCGAGCAGTACTTC CASRDSVTEQYF
TRBJ2-7 NA 14 TRBV29-1 TRBD2 TGCAGCGTTAAAGGGACTAGCGGGGTTGCCGAGCAGTACTTC CSVKGTSGVAEQYF
TRBJ2-1 NA 17 TRBV18 TRBD2 TGTGCCAGCTCACCACCGGCCAGCGGGGGGGCTAGTAATGAGCAGTTCTTC CASSPPASGGASNEQFF
TRBJ2-7 NA 12 TRBV14 NA TGTGCCAGCAGCCAGCCTTGGAGCGAGCAGTACTTC CASSQPWSEQYF
TRBJ1-5 NA 14 TRBV27 NA TGTGCCAGCAGTTTGGGGGGGCTTGATCAGCCCCAGCATTTT CASSLGGLDQPQHF
TRBJ1-1 once 13 TRBV7-2 NA TGTGCCAGCAGCTTAGGTCAATCAGATGAAGCTTTCTTT CASSLGQSDEAFF
TRBJ2-3 NA 15 TRBV29-1 TRBD2 TGCAGCGTTGTACTGGCGGGGGGAAGCACAGATACGCAGTATTTT CSVVLAGGSTDTQYF
TRBJ1-6 NA 15 TRBV7-6 NA TGTGCCAGCAGCGCATCAGGGGTTAATAATTCACCCCTCCACTTT CASSASGVNNSPLHF
TRBJ2-7 NA 15 TRBV6-1 TRBD1 TGTGCCAGCAGTGATCATCCGGGACAGGACTACGAGCAGTACTTC CASSDHPGQDYEQYF
TRBJ2-7 NA 14 TRBV4-1 NA TGCGCCAGCAGCCCCACGGACACCTCCTACGAGCAGTACTTC CASSPTDTSYEQYF
TRBJ1-6 few 16 TRBV6-1 NA TGTGCCAGCAGTGATCTTGAGGGACGGGGGAATTTGGTCCTCCACTTT CASSDLEGRGNLVLHF
TRBJ2-7 NA 13 TRBV2 TRBD2 TGTGCCAGCAGTGAAGCCCCGGGGGGAGAGCAGTACTTC CASSEAPGGEQYF
TRBJ2-7 NA 13 TRBV5-4 NA TGTGCCAGCAGCTTGGTCCGGGGGACCGAGCAGTACTTC CASSLVRGTEQYF
TRBJ1-6 NA 14 TRBV30 NA TGTGCCTGGAACGGACAGCTCTTTAATTCACCCCTCCACTTT CAWNGQLFNSPLHF
TRBJ1-1 NA 15 TRBV2 NA TGTGCCAGCAGCCACGGGAGGACGGAGAACACTGAAGCTTTCTTT CASSHGRTENTEAFF